This entry concerns a single T cell receptor beta chain. PCR was performed a second time for roughly 6 to 12 cycles using a sample-barcoded 5' primer and a J-beta primer mix. TCRdb itself ran the 5' RACE reads through MiXCR, one entry per CDR3 protein. The table lists 1.2 million to 1.5 million distinct CDR3 sequences, around 42% of them singletons. The data were taken from a study of blood T cells in healthy people across ages. The CDR3 is 11 residues long. The V end lost 0 bases, the J end lost 12 bases, and 6 bases lay between the germline ends. CDR1 is SGHDN, CDR2 FVKESK, per germline. Sequenced input: blood. The chain recombines TRBV14 with TRBJ2-1; D remains ambiguous. The clonotype originates from a young woman in good health. Here the CDR3 reads CASSQERMQFF. The CDR3 region has the DNA TGTGCCAGCAGCCAAGAAAGGATGCAGTTCTTC.